Shown below are 25 T cell receptor beta chains from a single sample sequenced in a study of blood T cell repertoires in COVID-19 (dated by TCRdb to about 2020). Library method: the immunoSEQ multiplex PCR assay. TCRdb holds this immuneACCESS table with in-frame rearrangements only. Some clones are missing; in checked studies, unresolved V genes explain under half, and the rest has no known cause. Recorded for this sample are more than 200,000 clones; around 86% of them occurred a single time. The ten biggest clones cover roughly 7.2% of the sample. The sample comprised PBMCs or T cells enriched from blood (not recorded which). The receptors were gathered from a man aged 25-40 years in a cohort exposed to, infected with or recovered from COVID-19 (not recorded which).

The chain combines TRBV20-1 with TRBJ2-1, with no clear D. The CDR3 covers 11 residues. V shed 6 bases and J shed 6 bases, with 9 bases lying between them. The germline gives CDR1 DFQATT, CDR2 SNEGSKA (reference sequence). CDR3 protein: CSAPVGNEQFF. The CDR3, as DNA: TGCAGTGCACCGGTCGGCAATGAGCAGTTCTTC.

The rearrangement joins TRBV15 to TRBJ1-4, with 7 positions matching TRBD1. Germline CDR1 reads LNHNV; CDR2 reads YYDKDF (reference sequence). The J segment lost 5 bases and the V segment lost 9 bases, leaving 15 bases of the junction unmatched. CDR3 length: 16 residues. The CDR3 is CATRTGRTPANEKLFF. CDR3 DNA sequence: TGTGCCACAAGGACAGGACGAACACCCGCAAATGAAAAACTGTTTTTT.

V usage is TRBV5-4 and J usage is TRBJ2-3; no reliable D call. Germline V CDR1 and CDR2: SGHNT, YYREEE (reference sequence). Trimming stripped 0 bases from V and 2 bases from J, with 7 bases between. This CDR3 spans 14 amino acids. The CDR3 here is CASSLGLPTDTQYF. The CDR3, as DNA: TGTGCCAGCAGCTTGGGACTGCCCACAGATACGCAGTATTTT.

The J gene is TRBJ1-1, the V gene TRBV19, with 8 positions matching TRBD1. Germline V gene sequence: CDR1 LNHDA, CDR2 SQIVND (reference sequence). This CDR3 is 17 amino acids long. Losses at the gene ends were 4 bases for V and 0 bases for J; bases not matched to a gene: 10. The chain's CDR3 is CASSTGQGIRMNTEAFF. Here the CDR3 DNA reads TGTGCCAGTAGTACCGGACAGGGAATAAGGATGAACACTGAAGCTTTCTTT. Variable domain in full (rest from reference TRBV19 and TRBJ1-1): DGGITQSPKYLFRKEGQNVTLSCEQNLNHDAMYWYRQDPGQGLRLIYYSQIVNDFQKGDIAEGYSVSREKKESFPLTVTSAQKNPTAFYLCASSTGQGIRMNTEAFFGQGTRLTVV.

This chain uses TRBV4-1 with TRBJ2-7; tentatively, D is TRBD2 (6 bases). V lost 4 bases to trimming and J lost 0 bases, with 19 bases between them. Germline V gene sequence: CDR1 MGHRA, CDR2 YSYEKL. There are 17 residues in the CDR3. Written as DNA, the CDR3 is TGCGCCAGCAGCCCCCAGAAAAGGGACGGGAGCTCCTACGAGCAGTACTTC. It codes for CASSPQKRDGSSYEQYF.

The chain recombines TRBV15 with TRBJ1-1; 9 positions match TRBD1. This CDR3 is 17 amino acids long. The ends lost 0 bases at V and 1 base at J; junction bases unmatched: 6. Germline assignment: CDR1 LNHNV and CDR2 YYDKDF (reference sequence). CDR3 in amino acids: CATSREVPGQGNTEAFF. As DNA, the CDR3 is TGTGCCACCAGCAGAGAGGTTCCGGGACAGGGGAACACTGAAGCTTTCTTT.

V gene TRBV25-1 combines with J gene TRBJ2-5; weak D call: TRBD2 (5 bases). The CDR3 is 14 amino acids. Germline V gene data show CDR1 as MGHDK and CDR2 as SYGVNS. V lost 1 base, J lost 2 bases, and 8 bases lay in between. For the CDR3, the DNA is TGTGCCAGCAGTGAATCAAAGCGGCAAGAGACCCAGTACTTC. Protein sequence: CASSESKRQETQYF.

In this sample, this clone turned up once. The rearrangement uses TRBV9 and TRBJ1-1, with TRBD1 as a possible D gene (6 bases). Trimming removed 3 bases from V and 4 bases from J, with 10 bases in between. The CDR3 runs to 13 residues. The germline gives CDR1 SGDLS, CDR2 YYNGEE. CDR3 nucleotide sequence: TGTGCCAGCAGCGAAGAAGGGGGCACTGAAGCTTTCTTT. Translation: CASSEEGGTEAFF. The entire variable domain, with the rest obtained from reference TRBV9 and TRBJ1-1, is as follows: DSGVTQTPKHLITATGQRVTLRCSPRSGDLSVYWYQQSLDQGLQFLIQYYNGEERAKGNILERFSAQQFPDLHSELNLSSLELGDSALYFCASSEEGGTEAFFGQGTRLTVV.

The chain joins TRBV5-1 to TRBJ2-7; 9 nucleotides line up with TRBD2. The CDR3 runs to 15 residues. Germline CDR1 SGHRS, CDR2 YFSETQ. V was pared by 0 bases and J by 0 bases, with 1 base of the junction left unmatched. In DNA form, the CDR3 reads TGCGCCAGCAGCTTGGGTAGCGGGAGCTCCTACGAGCAGTACTTC. It codes for CASSLGSGSSYEQYF.

The chain is built from TRBV19 and TRBJ1-5; maybe TRBD1 (6 bases). CDR1 is LNHDA and CDR2 is SQIVND in the germline V gene (reference sequence). The CDR3 consists of 15 residues. Deletions cut 4 bases from V and 0 bases from J, with 10 bases between. The CDR3 region is CASSSWDTSNQPQHF. The CDR3 DNA reads TGTGCCAGTAGTAGCTGGGACACTAGCAATCAGCCCCAGCATTTT.

The CDR3 sequence is CASIGRVPTEAFF. In DNA, the CDR3 is TGTGCCAGCATTGGGAGGGTCCCCACTGAAGCTTTCTTT. The rearrangement joins TRBV6-5 to TRBJ1-1; D is unclear. Germline assignment: CDR1 MNHEY and CDR2 SVGAGI. V was clipped by 7 bases and J by 4 bases, with 13 bases between them. This CDR3 is 13 amino acids long.

The V and J genes are TRBV5-8 and TRBJ2-1; a weak D match, TRBD2 (5 bases). CDR3 length equals 15 residues. The V and J ends lost 1 base and 7 bases respectively, with 15 bases between them. Per the germline V gene, CDR1 is SGHTS and CDR2 is YDEGEE. In DNA form, the CDR3 reads TGTGCCAGCAGCTTGTGGGGAGTCGTTCCGAATGAGCAGTTCTTC. The encoded protein is CASSLWGVVPNEQFF.

The chain combines TRBV5-1 with TRBJ2-7; TRBD2 is a possible D gene (5 bases). This CDR3 spans 14 amino acids. With 5 bases removed from V and 7 bases from J, the gap between germline ends came to 19 bases. Germline V gene lookup returns CDR1 SGHRS and CDR2 YFSETQ. The CDR3 loop is CASRLTAGSGEQYF. The CDR3 region has the DNA TGCGCCAGCAGATTGACGGCGGGTTCGGGGGAGCAGTACTTC.

V gene TRBV5-4 combines with J gene TRBJ2-2; TRBD2 agrees at 13 bases. After removal of 2 bases from V and 7 bases from J, the junction contained 5 bases not matched to a gene. This CDR3 region has 16 residues. Germline lookup yields CDR1 SGHNT and CDR2 YYREEE (reference sequence). The CDR3 bases are TGTGCCAGCAGCTTAGGACTAGCGGGAGTCAACGGGGAGCTGTTTTTT. Its translation: CASSLGLAGVNGELFF.

The J gene is TRBJ2-2, the V gene TRBV29-1, with 9 bases that match TRBD2. V was pared by 6 bases and J by 6 bases, with 8 bases of the junction left unmatched. CDR3 length: 14 residues. Looked up from germline, CDR1 is SQVTM and CDR2 is ANQGSEA. The CDR3 loop is CSVVAGVDAGELFF. DNA of the CDR3: TGCAGCGTGGTAGCGGGAGTAGATGCCGGGGAGCTGTTTTTT.

The chain couples TRBV19 to TRBJ2-1, with 10 bases identical to TRBD2. The CDR3 spans 15 residues. With 6 bases clipped from V and 0 bases from J, the junction kept 2 bases outside the gene matches. Germline loops: CDR1 LNHDA, CDR2 SQIVND (reference sequence). CDR3 residues: CASSSSGSSYNEQFF. The CDR3 DNA sequence: TGTGCCAGTAGCTCTAGCGGGAGCTCCTACAATGAGCAGTTCTTC.

The J gene is TRBJ2-7, the V gene TRBV9; 7 nucleotides line up with TRBD1. This CDR3 has 15 amino acids. Per germline, CDR1 SGDLS and CDR2 YYNGEE. The V and J ends lost 0 bases and 3 bases, in that order; junction bases with no gene match: 6. The CDR3 is CASSVAGQMHYEQYF. As DNA, the CDR3 is TGTGCCAGCAGCGTAGCGGGACAGATGCACTACGAGCAGTACTTC. Together with reference TRBV9 and TRBJ2-7, the CDR3 gives the full variable domain: DSGVTQTPKHLITATGQRVTLRCSPRSGDLSVYWYQQSLDQGLQFLIQYYNGEERAKGNILERFSAQQFPDLHSELNLSSLELGDSALYFCASSVAGQMHYEQYFGPGTRLTVT.

J is TRBJ2-7 and V is TRBV28; TRBD2 is a possible D gene (6 bases). CDR1 and CDR2 from the germline V gene are MDHEN and SYDVKM. CDR3 length: 13 residues. The V gene lost 2 bases and the J gene lost 6 bases, with 11 bases spanning the gap. The CDR3 region has the DNA TGTGCCAGCAGTTTAGGGCCCGGGGGCGAGCAGTACTTC. Residues: CASSLGPGGEQYF.

The chain is built from TRBV7-8 and TRBJ2-7; TRBD1 aligns across 7 bases. V lost 4 bases and J lost 5; bases outside the gene matches: 8. The CDR3 consists of 14 residues. Germline lookup yields CDR1 SGHVS and CDR2 FQNEAQ. The CDR3 nucleotides are TGTGCCAGCAGCTCCGACAGGGCTATGCACGAGCAGTACTTC. As protein: CASSSDRAMHEQYF. Full variable domain (rest looked up from reference TRBV7-8 and TRBJ2-7): GAGVSQSPRYKVAKRGQDVALRCDPISGHVSLFWYQQALGQGPEFLTYFQNEAQLDKSGLPSDRFFAERPEGSVSTLKIQRTQQEDSAVYLCASSSDRAMHEQYFGPGTRLTVT.

The rearrangement links TRBV7-9 to TRBJ1-2, with a tentative D call TRBD1 (5 bases). The CDR3 loop spans 15 amino acids. Deletions cut 4 bases from V and 5 bases from J, with 17 bases between. Germline values: CDR1 SEHNR, CDR2 FQNEAQ (reference sequence). The CDR3 loop is CASSSPGDTIYGYTF. The CDR3 coding sequence is TGTGCCAGCAGCTCCCCGGGGGATACTATATATGGCTACACCTTC.

The rearrangement uses TRBV28 and TRBJ2-7; TRBD2 matches at 9 bases. The CDR3 has 15 amino acids. CDR1 and CDR2 from the germline V gene are MDHEN and SYDVKM. The J segment lost 3 bases and the V segment lost 5 bases, leaving 8 bases of the junction unmatched. The CDR3 reads CASSPLLAGNYEQYF. CDR3 nucleotide sequence: TGTGCCAGCAGTCCACTTCTAGCGGGAAACTACGAGCAGTACTTC. The entire variable domain, with the rest obtained from reference TRBV28 and TRBJ2-7, is as follows: DVKVTQSSRYLVKRTGEKVFLECVQDMDHENMFWYRQDPGLGLRLIYFSYDVKMKEKGDIPEGYSVSREKKERFSLILESASTNQTSMYLCASSPLLAGNYEQYFGPGTRLTVT.

This sequence joins TRBV28 and TRBJ1-1; the match to TRBD1 covers 8 bases. Germline CDR1 MDHEN, CDR2 SYDVKM. The V segment lost 2 bases and the J segment 1 base; nucleotides outside the gene matches: 12. CDR3 size: 18 residues. The CDR3 here is CASSLTPTYRGRNTEAFF. As DNA, the CDR3 is TGTGCCAGCAGTTTAACCCCCACTTACAGGGGGAGGAACACTGAAGCTTTCTTT.

The chain has TRBV28 and TRBJ2-7; 8 nucleotides align to TRBD2. The CDR3 is 11 residues long. V lost 5 bases to trimming and J lost 9 bases; unmatched junction nucleotides: 3. The germline V gene has CDR1 MDHEN and CDR2 SYDVKM. The CDR3 protein is CASSHSGGQYF. In DNA, the CDR3 is TGTGCCAGCAGTCACAGCGGGGGGCAGTACTTC. Supplemented by reference TRBV28 and TRBJ2-7, the full variable domain reads DVKVTQSSRYLVKRTGEKVFLECVQDMDHENMFWYRQDPGLGLRLIYFSYDVKMKEKGDIPEGYSVSREKKERFSLILESASTNQTSMYLCASSHSGGQYFGPGTRLTVT.

The V gene is TRBV28, the J gene TRBJ2-7, with TRBD1 matching 8 bases. The CDR3 is made up of 12 amino acids. Trimming removed 6 bases from V and 9 bases from J; junction bases left unmatched: 7. Germline V CDR1 and CDR2: MDHEN, SYDVKM. The CDR3 protein is CASSRSRGRQYF. The CDR3 DNA is TGTGCCAGCAGCCGGAGCAGGGGGCGGCAGTACTTC.

The rearrangement joins TRBV27 to TRBJ2-7, with 9 bases lining up with TRBD2. V dropped 3 bases and J dropped 2; count of bases not matched to a gene: 5. This CDR3 has 15 amino acids. Per germline, CDR1 MNHEY and CDR2 SMNVEV (reference sequence). CDR3 nucleotide sequence: TGTGCCAGCAGTTTCCGAGGGACTAGCACCTACGAGCAGTACTTC. This gives the protein CASSFRGTSTYEQYF.